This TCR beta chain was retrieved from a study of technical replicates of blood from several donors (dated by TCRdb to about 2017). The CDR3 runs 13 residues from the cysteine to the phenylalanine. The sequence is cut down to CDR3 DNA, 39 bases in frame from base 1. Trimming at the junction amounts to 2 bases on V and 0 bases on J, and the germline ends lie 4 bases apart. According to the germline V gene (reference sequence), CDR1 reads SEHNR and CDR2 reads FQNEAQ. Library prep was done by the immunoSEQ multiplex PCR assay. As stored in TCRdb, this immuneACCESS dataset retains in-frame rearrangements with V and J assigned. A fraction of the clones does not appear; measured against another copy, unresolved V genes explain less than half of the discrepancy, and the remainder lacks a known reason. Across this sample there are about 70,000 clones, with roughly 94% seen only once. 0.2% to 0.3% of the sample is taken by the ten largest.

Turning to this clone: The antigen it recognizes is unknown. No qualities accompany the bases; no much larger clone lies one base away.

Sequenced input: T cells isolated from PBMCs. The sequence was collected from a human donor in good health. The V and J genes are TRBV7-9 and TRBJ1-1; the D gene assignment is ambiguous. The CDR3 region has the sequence CASSLFVNTEAFF. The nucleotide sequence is TGTGCCAGCAGCTTATTCGTGAACACTGAAGCTTTCTTT. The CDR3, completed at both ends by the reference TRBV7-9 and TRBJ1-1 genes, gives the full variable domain DTGVSQNPRHKITKRGQNVTFRCDPISEHNRLYWYRQTLGQGPEFLTYFQNEAQLEKSRLLSDRFSAERPKGSFSTLEIQRTEQGDSAMYLCASSLFVNTEAFFGQGTRLTVV.